A selection of T cell receptor beta chains follows, all from one sample in a study of radiation and T cells in renal cell carcinoma. Here immunoSEQ multiplex PCR was the method, and the copy in TCRdb shows in-frame clones only, minus some. Of about 73,000 clones listed, over 65% are singletons. Sequenced material: blood, taken from a patient whose treatment included radiotherapy and nephrectomy. Receptors originate from a woman aged 55-75 years with renal cell carcinoma. Both conserved end residues are part of each CDR3. D genes are given only for firm matches. Size is omitted from some rows. Given values are once, few, many or a class for expanded clones.

j_call: TRBJ1-1
d_call: TRBD1
cdr3_length: 15
clone_size: NA
v_call: TRBV19
cdr3_nt: TGTGCCAGTAGTGTGGACAGGGGCTTGAACACTGAAGCTTTCTTT
cdr3_aa: CASSVDRGLNTEAFF

j_call: TRBJ2-6
d_call: NA
cdr3_length: 16
clone_size: NA
v_call: TRBV6-1
cdr3_nt: TGTGCCAGCAGTGATTTCCCAGTCTCTGGGGCCAACGTCCTGACTTTC
cdr3_aa: CASSDFPVSGANVLTF

j_call: TRBJ2-5
d_call: NA
cdr3_length: 17
clone_size: NA
v_call: TRBV9
cdr3_nt: TGTGCCAGCAGCGTAGCCGTTGGGCCATCCTTTATGATGACCCAGTACTTC
cdr3_aa: CASSVAVGPSFMMTQYF

j_call: TRBJ2-2
d_call: TRBD1
cdr3_length: 17
clone_size: NA
v_call: TRBV7-9
cdr3_nt: TGTGCCAGCAGGCGAGCGGCAGGGACAGGGGGCGAGAGGGAGCTGTTTTTT
cdr3_aa: CASRRAAGTGGERELFF

j_call: TRBJ2-1
d_call: NA
cdr3_length: 15
clone_size: NA
v_call: TRBV11-2
cdr3_nt: TGTGCCAGCAGTCAGGAGGGGGTCTCCTACAATGAGCAGTTCTTC
cdr3_aa: CASSQEGVSYNEQFF

j_call: TRBJ2-5
d_call: TRBD2
cdr3_length: 15
clone_size: NA
v_call: TRBV7-3
cdr3_nt: TGTGCCAGCAGCTCAGGACTAGCGGGAGTAGAGACCCAGTACTTC
cdr3_aa: CASSSGLAGVETQYF

j_call: TRBJ2-5
d_call: TRBD2
cdr3_length: 13
clone_size: NA
v_call: TRBV27
cdr3_nt: TGTGCCAGCAGTTTATTGGCGGGGGGGCCGTGCTACTTC
cdr3_aa: CASSLLAGGPCYF

j_call: TRBJ2-1
d_call: TRBD2
cdr3_length: 16
clone_size: NA
v_call: TRBV19
cdr3_nt: TGTGCCAGTAGTGCCCAACTAGCGGGGGGGCCCAATGAGCAGTTCTTC
cdr3_aa: CASSAQLAGGPNEQFF

j_call: TRBJ2-5
d_call: NA
cdr3_length: 15
clone_size: NA
v_call: TRBV9
cdr3_nt: TGTGCCAGCAGCGTAGAAGGCAGGGGACAAGAGACCCAGTACTTC
cdr3_aa: CASSVEGRGQETQYF

j_call: TRBJ2-5
d_call: TRBD2
cdr3_length: 15
clone_size: NA
v_call: TRBV30
cdr3_nt: TGTGCCTGGAAAAAGCTCGGGGGGGAGTCGGGGACCCAGTACTTC
cdr3_aa: CAWKKLGGESGTQYF

j_call: TRBJ1-1
d_call: NA
cdr3_length: 15
clone_size: few
v_call: TRBV28
cdr3_nt: TGTGCCAGCAGTCCAGGAGACAGAAAGGACACTGAAGCTTTCTTT
cdr3_aa: CASSPGDRKDTEAFF

j_call: TRBJ2-3
d_call: NA
cdr3_length: 12
clone_size: NA
v_call: TRBV2
cdr3_nt: TGTGCCAGCACGCTAGCGCAAGATACGCAGTATTTT
cdr3_aa: CASTLAQDTQYF

j_call: TRBJ1-1
d_call: NA
cdr3_length: 15
clone_size: NA
v_call: TRBV5-5
cdr3_nt: TGTGCCAGCAGCTGGCTCCCACCGTCGGACACTGAAGCTTTCTTT
cdr3_aa: CASSWLPPSDTEAFF

j_call: TRBJ1-6
d_call: TRBD1
cdr3_length: 13
clone_size: once
v_call: TRBV30
cdr3_nt: TGTGCCTGGCACAGGGGAAGGGATTCACCCCTCCACTTT
cdr3_aa: CAWHRGRDSPLHF

j_call: TRBJ2-3
d_call: TRBD2
cdr3_length: 18
clone_size: NA
v_call: TRBV6-1
cdr3_nt: TGTGCCAGCAGTGAATTTCTTCGACTAGCGGGGGGCACAGATACGCAGTATTTT
cdr3_aa: CASSEFLRLAGGTDTQYF

j_call: TRBJ2-1
d_call: TRBD1
cdr3_length: 18
clone_size: NA
v_call: TRBV15
cdr3_nt: TGTGCCACCAGCAGAGATACAGGACAGGGGGTTGAGTACAATGAGCAGTTCTTC
cdr3_aa: CATSRDTGQGVEYNEQFF

j_call: TRBJ2-7
d_call: TRBD1
cdr3_length: 14
clone_size: NA
v_call: TRBV29-1
cdr3_nt: TGCAGCGTCCACGGGACAGGGAGACGGAAGGAGCAGTACTTC
cdr3_aa: CSVHGTGRRKEQYF

j_call: TRBJ2-7
d_call: NA
cdr3_length: 15
clone_size: few
v_call: TRBV6-1
cdr3_nt: TGTGCCAGCAGTGAGCCCGGACACATGAGTTACGAGCAGTACTTC
cdr3_aa: CASSEPGHMSYEQYF

j_call: TRBJ1-1
d_call: NA
cdr3_length: 14
clone_size: NA
v_call: TRBV16
cdr3_nt: TGTGCCAGCAGCCAACTGGGCGGCATCGGTGAAGCTTTCTTT
cdr3_aa: CASSQLGGIGEAFF

j_call: TRBJ2-6
d_call: NA
cdr3_length: 17
clone_size: NA
v_call: TRBV19
cdr3_nt: TGTGCCAGTAGCCTAGGGACTTCCCGCTCTGGGGCCAACGTCCTGACTTTC
cdr3_aa: CASSLGTSRSGANVLTF

j_call: TRBJ1-1
d_call: TRBD1
cdr3_length: 16
clone_size: NA
v_call: TRBV5-1
cdr3_nt: TGCGCCAGCTACCCTGCCGCCGGGACAGGTCTTTTTAGGGCTTTCTTT
cdr3_aa: CASYPAAGTGLFRAFF

j_call: TRBJ1-1
d_call: NA
cdr3_length: 18
clone_size: NA
v_call: TRBV27
cdr3_nt: TGTGCCAGCAGTTTGTACTCCCCCCCGGCCCGAGCGAACACTGAAGCTTTCTTT
cdr3_aa: CASSLYSPPARANTEAFF

j_call: TRBJ1-4
d_call: NA
cdr3_length: 13
clone_size: once
v_call: TRBV9
cdr3_nt: TGTGCCAGCAGCGTGGGCAGTAATGAAAAACTGTTTTTT
cdr3_aa: CASSVGSNEKLFF

j_call: TRBJ2-1
d_call: NA
cdr3_length: 15
clone_size: NA
v_call: TRBV29-1
cdr3_nt: TGCAGCGTTGAACTTTGGGGGGAAAACTACAATGAGCAGTTCTTC
cdr3_aa: CSVELWGENYNEQFF

j_call: TRBJ2-2
d_call: NA
cdr3_length: 16
clone_size: NA
v_call: TRBV5-1
cdr3_nt: TGCGCCAGCAGCTGGGCCGCGCCCGGAGATGCCGGGGAGCTGTTTTTT
cdr3_aa: CASSWAAPGDAGELFF

j_call: TRBJ2-1
d_call: TRBD2
cdr3_length: 16
clone_size: NA
v_call: TRBV4-1
cdr3_nt: TGCGCCAGCAGCCAAGGACCTAGGGGCGGGAGCTATGAGCAGTTCTTC
cdr3_aa: CASSQGPRGGSYEQFF